This entry lists 21 T cell receptor beta chains sequenced from one sample in a study of cytomegalovirus exposure and HLA in healthy donors. PCR involved 60 Vbeta and 13 Jbeta primers. Generated by immunoSEQ multiplex PCR, the TCRdb table keeps only in-frame clones and is missing some. The data show 110,000 or so clones, about 77% seen once. The sequenced sample consisted of PBMCs. These receptors all stem from a woman aged 25 to 39 in good health and CMV-seropositive.

This rearrangement joins TRBV4-1 to TRBJ2-1; 15 bases match TRBD2. V was pared by 4 bases and J by 2 bases, with 6 bases of the junction left unmatched. Germline V gives CDR1 MGHRA, CDR2 YSYEKL. The CDR3 spans 18 residues. CDR3 region: CASSRLGLAGGTYNEQFF. The CDR3 region has the DNA TGCGCCAGCAGCCGGTTGGGACTAGCGGGAGGCACCTACAATGAGCAGTTCTTC.

The CDR3 loop is CASSRDRDTEAFF. As DNA, the CDR3 is TGTGCCAGCAGTAGGGACAGGGACACTGAAGCTTTCTTT. This sequence joins TRBV6-5 and TRBJ1-1; 9 nucleotides match TRBD1. The V segment lost 5 bases and the J segment 3 bases; nucleotides outside the gene matches: 1. CDR3 length equals 13 residues. Germline loops: CDR1 MNHEY, CDR2 SVGAGI.

The CDR3 sequence: CASSNPPANGVYTF. The CDR3 nucleotides read TGTGCCAGCAGCAACCCCCCGGCGAACGGGGTCTACACCTTC. The chain uses TRBV6-5 and TRBJ1-2, with no clear D. V was pared by 6 bases and J by 10 bases, with 21 bases between. This CDR3 contains 14 residues. Per the germline V gene, CDR1 is MNHEY and CDR2 is SVGAGI.

V gene TRBV13 combines with J gene TRBJ2-2; a weak D match, TRBD1 (6 bases). Trimming pared 4 bases from V and 2 bases from J, leaving 14 bases between. Per the germline V gene, CDR1 is PRHDT and CDR2 is FYEKMQ (reference sequence). This CDR3 contains 16 residues. CDR3 protein: CASSSDWTDNTGELFF. CDR3 sequence (DNA): TGTGCCAGCAGCTCAGACTGGACAGACAACACCGGGGAGCTGTTTTTT.

The rearrangement links TRBV6-6 to TRBJ2-5; 7 bases agree with TRBD2. The CDR3 has 16 residues. Trimming cost V 0 bases and J 3 bases; bases outside gene matches: 7. CDR1 and CDR2 from the germline V gene are MNHNY and SVGAGI (reference sequence). This CDR3 is CASSYSLASGEETQYF. CDR3 nucleotide sequence: TGTGCCAGCAGTTACTCCCTCGCTAGCGGAGAAGAGACCCAGTACTTC.

The chain links TRBV5-4 to TRBJ2-3, with 9 bases that match TRBD2. The CDR3 is made up of 16 amino acids. Germline V gene sequence: CDR1 SGHNT, CDR2 YYREEE (reference sequence). Losses at the gene ends were 0 bases for V and 3 bases for J; bases not matched to a gene: 5. The CDR3 sequence: CASSLALAGYTDTQYF. The CDR3 nucleotides are TGTGCCAGCAGCTTGGCCCTAGCGGGATATACAGATACGCAGTATTTT. Complete variable domain (other parts from reference TRBV5-4 and TRBJ2-3): ETGVTQSPTHLIKTRGQQVTLRCSSQSGHNTVSWYQQALGQGPQFIFQYYREEENGRGNFPPRFSGLQFPNYSSELNVNALELDDSALYLCASSLALAGYTDTQYFGPGTRLTVL.

CDR3 loop: CASSPGPRTPGELFF. DNA of the CDR3: TGTGCCAGCAGTCCAGGGCCTCGAACACCGGGGGAGCTGTTTTTT. The genes are TRBV6-6 and TRBJ2-2; D may be TRBD1 (5 bases). Germline lookup yields CDR1 MNHNY and CDR2 SVGAGI (reference sequence). The CDR3 covers 15 residues. V lost 5 bases and J lost 8, with 18 bases in between.

The rearrangement joins TRBV6-5 to TRBJ1-4; possible D gene TRBD1, 6 bases. V lost 6 bases, J lost 8 bases, and 13 bases lay in between. The CDR3 runs to 13 residues. The germline V gene encodes CDR1 MNHEY and CDR2 SVGAGI. This CDR3 reads CASRPGAREKLFF. In DNA, the CDR3 is TGTGCCAGCAGACCAGGGGCCAGGGAAAAACTGTTTTTT.

CDR3 coding DNA: TGTGCCAGCAGCCCCCTTTCGCTTCTGCGGGTGAACACTGAAGCTTTCTTT. It specifies CASSPLSLLRVNTEAFF. This chain joins TRBV21-1 and TRBJ1-1. TRBV21-1 is given as a pseudogene. This CDR3 comprises 17 residues.

The chain is built from TRBV4-1 and TRBJ2-4; TRBD2 might be the D (6 bases). The CDR3 contains 19 residues. V lost 3 bases and J lost 0, with 21 bases in between. The germline CDR1 and CDR2 sequences are MGHRA and YSYEKL. CDR3: CASSQDTSGLALAKNIQYF. DNA of the CDR3: TGCGCCAGCAGCCAGGACACGTCGGGGCTAGCGTTAGCCAAAAACATTCAGTACTTC.

Turning to this clone: The sample carries other DNA sequences with the same CDR3. The V and J genes are TRBV19 and TRBJ1-1, with 9 positions matching TRBD1. CDR1 and CDR2 (germline): LNHDA, SQIVND (reference sequence). The CDR3 spans 13 residues. V lost 9 bases, J lost 5 bases, and 7 bases stayed unmatched. The CDR3 spells CASRDRGDTEAFF. The CDR3 region has the DNA TGTGCCAGCCGCGACAGGGGGGATACTGAAGCTTTCTTT.

The chain employs TRBV5-6 and TRBJ1-1, with D hard to call. This CDR3 region has 12 residues. Germline V CDR1 and CDR2: SGHDT, YYEEEE. Trimming shortened V by 1 base and J by 4 bases, and 5 bases separated the two germline ends. CDR3 DNA: TGTGCCAGCAGCTTGCTGGCCACTGAAGCTTTCTTT. It codes for CASSLLATEAFF.

This chain uses TRBV19 with TRBJ2-1; TRBD2 matches 16 bases. V shed 5 bases and J 8 bases; nucleotides not matched to a gene: 18. The CDR3 loop spans 20 amino acids. Looked up from germline, CDR1 is LNHDA and CDR2 is SQIVND (reference sequence). Written as DNA, the CDR3 is TGTGCCAGTAGTTCAAGCCCACAGGGACTAGCGGGAGGGTTTAGCTATGAGCAGTTCTTC. Its translation is CASSSSPQGLAGGFSYEQFF.

The chain joins TRBV6-1 to TRBJ1-5; TRBD1 matches at 7 bases. This CDR3 spans 13 amino acids. Looked up from germline, CDR1 is MNHNS and CDR2 is SASEGT. The V gene end was trimmed by 6 bases and the J gene end by 3 bases; junction bases not matched to a gene: 2. The CDR3 protein is CASRQGINQPQHF. The CDR3 region has the DNA TGTGCCAGCAGACAGGGGATCAATCAGCCCCAGCATTTT.

Of note for this clone: Other nucleotide sequences from this sample produce the same CDR3. The genes are TRBV4-2 and TRBJ2-5; 8 nucleotides match TRBD2. CDR3 size: 18 residues. Germline CDR1 and CDR2: LGHNA and YNFKEQ. Germline trimming cut 4 bases from V and 2 bases from J; bases unmatched to any gene: 15. The CDR3, as DNA: TGTGCCAGCAGCCCCCGACACCCTAGCGGGCTACTTCAAGAGACCCAGTACTTC. Encoded protein: CASSPRHPSGLLQETQYF.

The chain couples TRBV18 to TRBJ1-4; 9 bases match TRBD1. V shed 3 bases, J shed 8 bases, and the junction held 7 bases outside the gene matches. CDR3 length equals 15 residues. Germline assignment: CDR1 KGHSH and CDR2 LQKENI. In DNA form, the CDR3 reads TGTGCCAGCTCACCTGCAAACAGGGGGCTGGAAAAACTGTTTTTT. Translated: CASSPANRGLEKLFF.

The CDR3 DNA sequence: TGTGCCAGCTCACCGAACTCCGGGACAGGGGTAGGCAATGAGCAGTTCTTC. Protein sequence: CASSPNSGTGVGNEQFF. This rearrangement joins TRBV18 to TRBJ2-1, with 10 bases fitting TRBD1. Germline V gene data show CDR1 as KGHSH and CDR2 as LQKENI. J gave up 6 bases and V 3 bases, and 11 bases lay outside the gene matches. The CDR3 covers 17 residues.

This clone has a single count. V usage is TRBV5-1 and J usage is TRBJ2-5, with a tentative D call TRBD1 (6 bases). The CDR3 is 16 residues long. The ends were cut back, 1 base at V and 2 bases at J, with 15 bases in the middle. Germline loops: CDR1 SGHRS, CDR2 YFSETQ. The CDR3 reads CASSLLGAGEQETQYF. CDR3 nucleotides: TGCGCCAGCAGCTTGTTGGGGGCTGGAGAGCAAGAGACCCAGTACTTC.

The chain carries TRBV6-4 and TRBJ2-3, with 12 bases fitting TRBD2. The V segment lost 3 bases and the J segment 4 bases; nucleotides outside the gene matches: 2. The CDR3 sequence is 15 residues long. The germline gives CDR1 MRHNA, CDR2 SNTAGT. The CDR3 coding sequence is TGTGCCAGCAGTGAGTCTAGCGGGGGGGCAGATACGCAGTATTTT. It encodes CASSESSGGADTQYF.

This clone has a handful of counts. V gene TRBV25-1 combines with J gene TRBJ2-5; no firm D call. With the DNA end fitting TRBJ2-7 better, the J assignment may be wrong. CDR1 MGHDK and CDR2 SYGVNS come from the germline V gene. This CDR3 spans 11 amino acids. CDR3 amino acids: CASSAGYEQYF. CDR3 sequence (DNA): TGTGCCAGCAGTGCAGGCTACGAGCAGTACTTC.

The rearrangement uses TRBV7-6 and TRBJ1-1, with D perhaps matching TRBD1 (6 bases). Germline-derived CDR1 and CDR2 are SGHVS and FNYEAQ. V lost 1 base and J 6 bases, leaving 15 bases between the germline ends. The CDR3 has 15 amino acids. The CDR3 spells CASSLGAGGSAEAFF. The DNA of the CDR3 is TGTGCCAGCAGCTTAGGAGCGGGGGGCAGTGCTGAAGCTTTCTTT.